This T cell receptor (beta chain) stems from a study of post-analysis software for immune sequencing data. Study-wide results and caveats: A significant reduction in normalized Chao1 diversity was observed in multiple sclerosis patients versus controls. Controls showed lower frequencies than patients for roughly 5 TRBV segments, and TRBV5-6, TRBV5-1 and TRBV20-1 were among these.

On this clonotype: Its specificity is unknown.

Every TCR beta cDNA library bore unique molecular identifiers. TCRdb fed the PCR reads into MiXCR, producing one record per CDR3 protein. The data show approximately 770,000 distinct CDR3 sequences, 46% seen once. V was shortened by 8 bases and J by 3 bases, with 19 bases between the two germline ends. The germline gives CDR1 SEHNR, CDR2 FQNEAQ (reference sequence). The CDR3 spans 15 residues. What was sequenced was blood. The sequence was obtained from a girl aged 10 to 17 with multiple sclerosis. The J gene is TRBJ1-2, the V gene TRBV7-9, with D tentatively TRBD1 (5 bases). CDR3 sequence reads: CASHQWTGVDYGYTF. The CDR3 region has the DNA TGTGCCAGCCACCAATGGACGGGGGTGGACTATGGCTACACCTTC.